The 28 T cell receptor beta chains listed next were all sequenced from one sample in a study of cytomegalovirus exposure and HLA in healthy donors. 13 Jbeta primers and 60 Vbeta primers were used for the PCR. Measured with immunoSEQ multiplex PCR; TCRdb has only the in-frame clones, and not every one. The sample lists a few hundred thousand clones, roughly 80% occurring once. The sequenced sample consisted of PBMCs. The receptors here all came from a man aged 35-49 years in good health and CMV-seronegative.

J is TRBJ2-3 and V is TRBV5-4; TRBD2 might be the D (6 bases). V was trimmed by 0 bases and J by 5 bases, leaving 19 bases between them. The CDR3 is made up of 17 amino acids. The germline V gene has CDR1 SGHNT and CDR2 YYREEE (reference sequence). The CDR3, as DNA: TGTGCCAGCAGCTTGGCTTCAGCGGGCGGATTAATAGATACGCAGTATTTT. As protein: CASSLASAGGLIDTQYF.

The V gene is TRBV10-2, the J gene TRBJ1-1, with 9 bases identical to TRBD1. Germline CDR1 and CDR2: WSHSY and SAAADI. The V gene end was trimmed by 5 bases and the J gene end by 8 bases; junction bases not matched to a gene: 3. This CDR3 has 12 residues. CDR3 coding DNA: TGCGCCAGCAGTATCGACAGGGGGGAAGCTTTCTTT. Translated: CASSIDRGEAFF.

The rearrangement uses TRBV7-3 and TRBJ2-3; TRBD2 aligns across 7 bases. The CDR3 spans 15 residues. The germline V gene has CDR1 SGHTA and CDR2 FQGTGA. After removal of 5 bases from V and 1 base from J, the junction contained 6 bases not matched to a gene. Here the CDR3 DNA reads TGTGCCAGCAGCCAAATGGGGGGGGGCACAGATACGCAGTATTTT. Protein: CASSQMGGGTDTQYF.

This chain uses TRBV5-1 with TRBJ1-1; D possibly corresponds to TRBD1 (5 bases). The V gene's germline CDR1 is SGHRS and CDR2 YFSETQ. The CDR3 has 11 residues. The germline V and J ends were trimmed by 4 bases and 11 bases, with 12 bases remaining between them. The CDR3 loop is CASSGGGLAFF. The CDR3 DNA reads TGCGCCAGCAGCGGGGGGGGGTTGGCTTTCTTT.

The CDR3 DNA reads TGTGCCAGCAGCTCCCGGGCTAGCGGGAGGGCAGATACGCAGTATTTT. Translating it yields CASSSRASGRADTQYF. The chain carries TRBV7-3 and TRBJ2-3; TRBD2 aligns across 12 bases. The junction had 6 bases not matched to a gene; V was cut back by 4 bases and J by 4 bases. This CDR3 has 16 amino acids. CDR1 and CDR2 (germline): SGHTA, FQGTGA.

This clone was counted only a few times. The V gene is TRBV6-4, the J gene TRBJ2-4, with TRBD1 as a possible D gene (6 bases). CDR3 length: 12 residues. CDR1 is MRHNA, CDR2 SNTAGT, per germline. V was trimmed by 8 bases and J by 15 bases, leaving 20 bases between them. The CDR3 reads CASESNDGQLYF. The DNA of the CDR3 is TGTGCCAGCGAATCGAATGACGGACAGCTGTACTTC.

The CDR3 sequence is CASSSGQPKETQYF. The DNA for the CDR3 is TGTGCCAGCAGCTCGGGACAGCCGAAAGAGACCCAGTACTTC. The genes are TRBV7-2 and TRBJ2-5; 7 bases agree with TRBD1. The junction had 5 bases not matched to a gene; V was cut back by 4 bases and J by 3 bases. Germline CDR1 reads SGHTA; CDR2 reads FQGNSA. The CDR3 totals 14 residues. Supplemented by reference TRBV7-2 and TRBJ2-5, the full variable domain reads GAGVSQSPSNKVTEKGKDVELRCDPISGHTALYWYRQSLGQGLEFLIYFQGNSAPDKSGLPSDRFSAERTGGSVSTLTIQRTQQEDSAVYLCASSSGQPKETQYFGPGTRLLVL.

V and J are TRBV6-5 and TRBJ2-1, with 7 bases fitting TRBD2. The CDR3 contains 14 residues. Germline CDR1 is MNHEY and CDR2 is SVGAGI. The trim removed 2 bases at V and 9 bases at J, leaving 7 bases unmatched. The DNA of the CDR3 is TGTGCCAGCAGTTACCGGGACTACACGGGTGAGCAGTTCTTC. Its translation is CASSYRDYTGEQFF.

This rearrangement joins TRBV4-1 to TRBJ1-4, with D perhaps matching TRBD1 (5 bases). The CDR3 extends over 15 amino acids. Trimming removed 5 bases from V and 0 bases from J, with 10 bases in between. Looked up from germline, CDR1 is MGHRA and CDR2 is YSYEKL. DNA of the CDR3: TGCGCCAGCAGCGAAGGACACCCAACTAATGAAAAACTGTTTTTT. Translated, it gives CASSEGHPTNEKLFF.

This chain connects TRBV7-9 to TRBJ1-2, with 10 bases that match TRBD1. CDR1 is SEHNR and CDR2 is FQNEAQ in the germline V gene (reference sequence). The CDR3 covers 16 residues. J lost 7 bases, V lost 3 bases, and 11 bases had no gene match. CDR3 region: CASSFPTGTGEGGYTF. CDR3 sequence (DNA): TGTGCCAGCAGCTTCCCGACCGGGACAGGGGAAGGTGGCTACACCTTC. The full variable domain, with the rest looked up from reference TRBV7-9 and TRBJ1-2, is DTGVSQNPRHKITKRGQNVTFRCDPISEHNRLYWYRQTLGQGPEFLTYFQNEAQLEKSRLLSDRFSAERPKGSFSTLEIQRTEQGDSAMYLCASSFPTGTGEGGYTFGSGTRLTVV.

The chain couples TRBV6-1 to TRBJ2-7; D uncertain. The CDR3 is 11 amino acids. Germline-derived CDR1 and CDR2 are MNHNS and SASEGT. V lost 11 bases and J 4 bases, leaving 12 bases between the germline ends. Written as DNA, the CDR3 is TGTGCCGTAGGAGTCTGGTACGAGCAGTACTTC. Protein: CAVGVWYEQYF.

The CDR3 region has the DNA TGTGCCAGTACCAAGGACAGGGGGCAGGTTCAGCCCCAGCATTTT. It encodes CASTKDRGQVQPQHF. This chain links TRBV19 with TRBJ1-5, with 11 bases lining up with TRBD1. The CDR3 covers 15 residues. Per the germline V gene, CDR1 is LNHDA and CDR2 is SQIVND (reference sequence). Unmatched junction bases numbered 8, after V lost 7 bases and J lost 6 bases.

This clone was observed once. The V call is TRBV7-2, the J call TRBJ2-2, with 8 bases lining up with TRBD1. The CDR3 length is 16 residues. Germline values: CDR1 SGHTA, CDR2 FQGNSA. The ends lost 1 base at V and 8 bases at J; junction bases unmatched: 9. For the CDR3, the DNA is TGTGCCAGCAGCTTAGGTTGGACAGGGAGGATAGGGGAGCTGTTTTTT. It is translated as CASSLGWTGRIGELFF.

CDR3 bases: TGTGCCAGTAGTGGGGCCCTCCTAAGCTCTGGAAACACCATATATTTT. It is translated as CASSGALLSSGNTIYF. The rearrangement joins TRBV19 to TRBJ1-3; D possibly corresponds to TRBD1 (5 bases). Germline loops: CDR1 LNHDA, CDR2 SQIVND (reference sequence). The CDR3 extends over 16 amino acids. Trimming shortened V by 5 bases and J by 0 bases, and 14 bases separated the two germline ends.

V usage is TRBV15 and J usage is TRBJ1-4; TRBD1 agrees at 10 bases. The V gene's germline CDR1 is LNHNV and CDR2 YYDKDF (reference sequence). The CDR3 sequence is 20 residues long. With 0 bases clipped from V and 0 bases from J, the junction kept 10 bases outside the gene matches. CDR3 nucleotides: TGTGCCACCAGCAGAGATTGGTCCCCGGGACAGGGGTCAACTAATGAAAAACTGTTTTTT. This translates into CATSRDWSPGQGSTNEKLFF.

The CDR3 sequence is CATSTVSNIQYF. DNA of the CDR3: TGTGCCACCAGCACGGTTTCAAACATTCAGTACTTC. V gene TRBV15 combines with J gene TRBJ2-4; D remains unclear. CDR3 length: 12 residues. The V end was cut by 4 bases, the J end by 6 bases, with 7 bases between. CDR1 is LNHNV and CDR2 is YYDKDF in the germline V gene (reference sequence). Combining the CDR3 with reference TRBV15 and TRBJ2-4 gives the whole variable domain DAMVIQNPRYQVTQFGKPVTLSCSQTLNHNVMYWYQQKSSQAPKLLFHYYDKDFNNEADTPDNFQSRRPNTSFCFLDIRSPGLGDTAMYLCATSTVSNIQYFGAGTRLSVL.

The genes are TRBV19 and TRBJ1-1; possibly TRBD1 for D (5 bases). Germline lookup yields CDR1 LNHDA and CDR2 SQIVND (reference sequence). The CDR3 covers 17 residues. The V end lost 2 bases, the J end lost 1 base, and 17 bases lay between the germline ends. The DNA of the CDR3 is TGTGCCAGTAGTATATCCAAGGGGTTCGACAGGAACACTGAAGCTTTCTTT. Amino acid sequence: CASSISKGFDRNTEAFF. The full variable domain, with the rest looked up from reference TRBV19 and TRBJ1-1, is DGGITQSPKYLFRKEGQNVTLSCEQNLNHDAMYWYRQDPGQGLRLIYYSQIVNDFQKGDIAEGYSVSREKKESFPLTVTSAQKNPTAFYLCASSISKGFDRNTEAFFGQGTRLTVV.

The rearrangement joins TRBV28 to TRBJ1-2, with D possibly being TRBD1 (5 bases). The V end was cut by 7 bases, the J end by 8 bases, with 17 bases between. The CDR3 is 13 amino acids. Germline V gives CDR1 MDHEN, CDR2 SYDVKM. DNA of the CDR3: TGTGCCAGCATAGACAGCGTTTTCGAGGGCTACACCTTC. It yields the protein CASIDSVFEGYTF.

The rearrangement links TRBV2 to TRBJ1-3; tentatively, D is TRBD1 (6 bases). Germline loops: CDR1 SNHLY, CDR2 FYNNEI. The CDR3 spans 15 residues. V was shortened by 6 bases and J by 0 bases, with 12 bases between the two germline ends. The CDR3 here is CASRLDSTSGNTIYF. CDR3 coding DNA: TGTGCCAGCAGGCTGGACAGTACCTCTGGAAACACCATATATTTT.

The rearrangement joins TRBV4-1 to TRBJ2-1; a weak D match, TRBD2 (5 bases). V lost 1 base and J lost 5, with 6 bases in between. Germline V gives CDR1 MGHRA, CDR2 YSYEKL. This CDR3 contains 13 residues. The CDR3 reads CASSQGGNNEQFF. Written as DNA, the CDR3 is TGCGCCAGCAGCCAAGGAGGGAACAATGAGCAGTTCTTC.

J is TRBJ1-4 and V is TRBV18; D is undetermined. The CDR3 totals 12 residues. CDR1 and CDR2 (germline): KGHSH, LQKENI. Trimming stripped 6 bases from V and 7 bases from J, with 9 bases between. CDR3 DNA sequence: TGTGCCAGCTCCCCCCGAGGTGAAAAACTGTTTTTT. Residues: CASSPRGEKLFF.

The chain employs TRBV19 and TRBJ2-1; 16 nucleotides line up with TRBD2. V shed 3 bases and J 0 bases; nucleotides not matched to a gene: 8. CDR3 length: 20 amino acids. The germline CDR1 and CDR2 sequences are LNHDA and SQIVND (reference sequence). The CDR3 loop is CASSIGTSGRAGPSYNEQFF. The CDR3 DNA sequence: TGTGCCAGTAGTATTGGGACTAGCGGGAGGGCCGGGCCCTCCTACAATGAGCAGTTCTTC.

A note on this clone: This CDR3 is missing its conserved last phenylalanine or tryptophan, likely due to a read error. It is unclear where the CDR3 begins or ends on the DNA, so no DNA is shown, and the CDR3 is as TCRdb lists it. J is TRBJ1-1 and V is TRBV4-3; the table's TRBD1 call for D was not verified on the DNA. Germline loops: CDR1 LGHNA, CDR2 YSLEER. The CDR3 sequence runs 13 residues, both termini included. CDR3 amino acids: CASSQARDRERRL.

The chain recombines TRBV5-1 with TRBJ2-7, with 8 bases fitting TRBD1. With V trimmed by 4 bases and J by 3 bases, 12 bases remained unmatched. This CDR3 region has 16 residues. Germline V lookup: CDR1 SGHRS, CDR2 YFSETQ. CDR3: CASSAAGGLKHYEQYF. CDR3 in DNA: TGCGCCAGCAGCGCCGCAGGGGGCCTGAAACACTACGAGCAGTACTTC.

This clone was seen only a few times. This sequence joins TRBV7-9 and TRBJ2-5, with 10 bases fitting TRBD2. The V and J ends lost 1 base and 5 bases, in that order; junction bases with no gene match: 10. CDR1 SEHNR and CDR2 FQNEAQ come from the germline V gene (reference sequence). The CDR3 is 17 amino acids. This chain's CDR3 is CASSLGGLAVWGETQYF. The CDR3 DNA reads as TGTGCCAGCAGCTTAGGAGGACTAGCGGTCTGGGGGGAGACCCAGTACTTC.

The V and J genes are TRBV18 and TRBJ2-7; 8 bases match TRBD2. CDR3 length: 13 residues. Unmatched junction bases numbered 5, after V lost 6 bases and J lost 4 bases. The germline gives CDR1 KGHSH, CDR2 LQKENI. The CDR3 reads CASSPAGDYEQYF. CDR3 DNA sequence: TGTGCCAGCTCCCCAGCGGGAGATTACGAGCAGTACTTC. Looking up the rest from reference TRBV18 and TRBJ2-7 gives the full variable domain: NAGVMQNPRHLVRRRGQEARLRCSPMKGHSHVYWYRQLPEEGLKFMVYLQKENIIDESGMPKERFSAEFPKEGPSILRIQQVVRGDSAAYFCASSPAGDYEQYFGPGTRLTVT.

This chain links TRBV29-1 with TRBJ1-3; TRBD1 is a possible D gene (5 bases). CDR1 SQVTM and CDR2 ANQGSEA come from the germline V gene. This CDR3 spans 16 amino acids. V dropped 6 bases and J dropped 0 bases, with 18 bases sitting between them. The CDR3 DNA reads TGCAGCGTCGCGGGGGTGGGGAGGACCTCTGGAAACACCATATATTTT. Its protein product is CSVAGVGRTSGNTIYF.

The J gene is TRBJ2-5, the V gene TRBV5-1; 7 positions agree with TRBD1. The junction had 16 bases not matched to a gene; V was cut back by 4 bases and J by 10 bases. The CDR3 covers 15 residues. Germline V gene data show CDR1 as SGHRS and CDR2 as YFSETQ. The CDR3 here is CASSPDRESGSSQYF. The CDR3, as DNA: TGCGCCAGCAGCCCCGACAGGGAATCCGGGTCGAGCCAGTACTTC.